A selection of T cell receptor beta chains follows, all from one sample in a study of T cell changes during pregnancy in multiple sclerosis. Profiling relied on immunoSEQ multiplex PCR, and the TCRdb table lists in-frame clones only, not all of them. The sample has 70,000 to 80,000 clones, around 94% seen once. The sequences come from peripheral blood, collected in the third trimester of pregnancy. These receptor sequences come from a female donor with multiple sclerosis, enrolled in a pregnancy study. Both conserved end residues are part of each CDR3. D genes are given only for firm matches. Expanded clones are given a class, and other clones once, few, many or no size at all.

j_gene	d_gene	abundance	v_gene	CDR3aa	CDR3nt
TRBJ1-1	TRBD1	NA	TRBV18	CASSPEAGTGNTEAFF	TGTGCCAGCTCACCTGAGGCCGGGACAGGGAACACTGAAGCTTTCTTT
TRBJ1-4	NA	few	TRBV6-5	CASSPGDATNEKLFF	TGTGCCAGCAGCCCCGGGGATGCAACTAATGAAAAACTGTTTTTT
TRBJ1-2	TRBD1	NA	TRBV6-4	CASSEGLDRAYGYTF	TGTGCCAGCAGTGAAGGGTTGGACAGGGCCTATGGCTACACCTTC
TRBJ2-7	TRBD2	NA	TRBV2	CASRDYSGAFYEQYF	TGTGCCAGCAGGGATTATAGCGGGGCGTTCTACGAGCAGTACTTC
TRBJ1-1	TRBD1	NA	TRBV6-5	CASSPQGGWSTEAFF	TGTGCCAGCAGTCCACAGGGGGGATGGAGCACTGAAGCTTTCTTT
TRBJ1-1	NA	NA	TRBV19	CASSIWPPRHTEAFF	TGTGCCAGTAGTATATGGCCCCCCAGGCACACTGAAGCTTTCTTT
TRBJ2-7	TRBD2	NA	TRBV19	CASSIQRTREQYF	TGTGCCAGTAGTATACAACGGACTAGAGAGCAGTACTTC
TRBJ2-5	NA	NA	TRBV9	CASSAGIKETQYF	TGTGCCAGCAGCGCAGGGATAAAAGAGACCCAGTACTTC
TRBJ2-3	NA	NA	TRBV14	CASRRGGGDTQYF	TGTGCCAGCCGGAGGGGAGGGGGAGATACGCAGTATTTT
TRBJ2-7	TRBD2	NA	TRBV6-5	CASTVSGGTYEQYF	TGTGCCAGCACCGTGTCGGGGGGGACGTACGAGCAGTACTTC
TRBJ2-3	NA	NA	TRBV30	CAWSVHPTDTQYF	TGTGCCTGGAGTGTACACCCTACAGATACGCAGTATTTT
TRBJ1-4	TRBD1	NA	TRBV9	CASSVGQGYNEKLFF	TGTGCCAGCAGCGTTGGACAGGGTTATAATGAAAAACTGTTTTTT
TRBJ2-5	NA	NA	TRBV10-2	CASSSWGGAETQYF	TGCGCCAGCAGCAGTTGGGGGGGGGCCGAGACCCAGTACTTC
TRBJ1-4	TRBD1	NA	TRBV7-9	CASSLVGDRGREKLFF	TGTGCCAGCAGCTTAGTGGGGGACAGGGGTCGTGAAAAACTGTTTTTT
TRBJ2-3	NA	NA	TRBV5-1	CASSTGTPRTDTQYF	TGCGCCAGCAGCACCGGGACACCTCGCACAGATACGCAGTATTTT
TRBJ2-7	NA	NA	TRBV2	CASRMTLTYEQYF	TGTGCCAGCAGGATGACTCTTACCTACGAGCAGTACTTC
TRBJ2-5	TRBD2	NA	TRBV9	CASSVGSGAEQETQYF	TGTGCCAGCAGCGTAGGTAGCGGGGCGGAGCAAGAGACCCAGTACTTC
TRBJ1-1	NA	NA	TRBV2	CASSGKAQRDTEAFF	TGTGCCAGCAGTGGAAAGGCCCAGAGGGACACTGAAGCTTTCTTT
TRBJ2-7	NA	NA	TRBV7-2	CASHPGAGEQYF	TGTGCCAGCCACCCAGGGGCCGGCGAGCAGTACTTC
TRBJ1-2	NA	NA	TRBV19	CASSIIGGTNYGYTF	TGTGCCAGTAGTATCATCGGGGGGACCAACTATGGCTACACCTTC
TRBJ2-5	NA	NA	TRBV7-9	CASSPRQQETQYF	TGTGCCAGCAGCCCCCGTCAGCAAGAGACCCAGTACTTC
TRBJ2-3	NA	NA	TRBV7-3	CASSSGAGGVSTDTQYF	TGTGCCAGCAGCTCCGGGGCGGGCGGGGTAAGCACAGATACGCAGTATTTT
TRBJ1-4	TRBD1	NA	TRBV4-2	CASSQEGQVNEKLFF	TGTGCCAGCAGCCAAGAGGGACAGGTGAATGAAAAACTGTTTTTT
TRBJ2-6	TRBD1	NA	TRBV5-5	CASSFGQGAYGANVLTF	TGTGCCAGCAGCTTCGGACAGGGGGCTTATGGGGCCAACGTCCTGACTTTC
TRBJ2-7	NA	NA	TRBV19	CASSIVGQPFYEQYF	TGTGCCAGTAGTATAGTTGGACAGCCCTTCTACGAGCAGTACTTC
TRBJ2-7	TRBD2	once	TRBV29-1	CSVEWVVLAGAEAYEQYF	TGCAGCGTTGAATGGGTGGTACTAGCGGGGGCCGAGGCCTACGAGCAGTACTTC
TRBJ1-1	NA	NA	TRBV11-2	CASSLRSSEAFF	TGTGCCAGCAGCTTGAGGAGCAGCGAAGCTTTCTTT
TRBJ1-5	TRBD1	NA	TRBV19	CASHFLRDSRQPQHF	TGTGCCAGCCACTTTCTAAGGGACAGCCGGCAGCCCCAGCATTTT
TRBJ1-1	TRBD1	NA	TRBV7-8	CASSPGQGETEAFF	TGTGCCAGCAGCCCGGGACAGGGGGAGACTGAAGCTTTCTTT
TRBJ1-4	NA	NA	TRBV27	CASSFYSATNEKLFF	TGTGCCAGCAGTTTCTACAGTGCAACTAATGAAAAACTGTTTTTT
TRBJ1-1	NA	NA	TRBV9	CASSEGGTEAFF	TGTGCCAGCAGCGAGGGGGGGACTGAAGCTTTCTTT
TRBJ2-3	NA	NA	TRBV4-2	CASSQEAGTDTQYF	TGTGCCAGCAGCCAAGAAGCGGGCACAGATACGCAGTATTTT
TRBJ1-5	NA	NA	TRBV12-2	CASRRTGIHQPQHF	TGTGCAAGTCGACGTACAGGGATACATCAGCCCCAGCATTTT
TRBJ2-2	TRBD1	NA	TRBV6-6	CASRRQGTGELFF	TGTGCCAGCAGGAGACAGGGGACCGGGGAGCTGTTTTTT
TRBJ1-2	NA	NA	TRBV5-3	CARSPPRERNGYTF	TGTGCCAGAAGCCCCCCCAGGGAACGGAATGGCTACACCTTC
TRBJ2-5	NA	NA	TRBV4-2	CASSQGQVETQYF	TGTGCCAGCAGCCAAGGACAGGTTGAGACCCAGTACTTC
TRBJ1-5	NA	NA	TRBV6-5	CASSDPGEQTQHF	TGTGCCAGCAGTGACCCAGGGGAGCAGACCCAGCATTTT
TRBJ2-5	NA	NA	TRBV15	CATSSSSQGRETQYF	TGTGCCACCAGCAGCTCGTCACAGGGGAGGGAGACCCAGTACTTC
TRBJ1-2	NA	NA	TRBV19	CASSIDGKWYGYTF	TGTGCCAGTAGTATTGACGGGAAGTGGTATGGCTACACCTTC
TRBJ2-7	TRBD1	NA	TRBV6-5	CASSLGQGASYEQYF	TGTGCCAGCAGTTTGGGACAGGGGGCTTCCTACGAGCAGTACTTC